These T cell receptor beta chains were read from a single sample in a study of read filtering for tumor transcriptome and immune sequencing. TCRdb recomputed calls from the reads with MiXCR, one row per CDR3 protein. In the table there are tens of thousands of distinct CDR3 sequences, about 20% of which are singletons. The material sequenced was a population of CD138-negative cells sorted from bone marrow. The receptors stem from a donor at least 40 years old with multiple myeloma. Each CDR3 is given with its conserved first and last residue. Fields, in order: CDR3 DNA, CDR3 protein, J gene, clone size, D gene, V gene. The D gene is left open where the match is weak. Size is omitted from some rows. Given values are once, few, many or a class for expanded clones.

CDR3nt: TGTGCCAGCAGTCCCGGGCTAGATACGCAGTATTTT; CDR3aa: CASSPGLDTQYF; j_gene: TRBJ2-3; abundance: many; d_gene: .; v_gene: TRBV28
CDR3nt: TGTGCCAGCAGTTACTTCGGGGAGGGGGACACTGAAGCTTTCTTT; CDR3aa: CASSYFGEGDTEAFF; j_gene: TRBJ1-1; abundance: many; d_gene: .; v_gene: TRBV6-5
CDR3nt: TGTGCCAGCAGCTTAGGGCAGGTCAACACCGGGGAGCTGTTTTTT; CDR3aa: CASSLGQVNTGELFF; j_gene: TRBJ2-2; abundance: many; d_gene: .; v_gene: TRBV7-3
CDR3nt: TGTGCCAGCAGCACAGGGAGAAGGTCGGCCTACGAGCAGTACTTC; CDR3aa: CASSTGRRSAYEQYF; j_gene: TRBJ2-7; abundance: many; d_gene: .; v_gene: TRBV6-2/TRBV6-3
CDR3nt: TGCAGCGTTGCGGAGGATGTGTTTCCGAATGAGCAGTTCTTC; CDR3aa: CSVAEDVFPNEQFF; j_gene: TRBJ2-1; abundance: many; d_gene: .; v_gene: TRBV29-1
CDR3nt: TGTGCCAGCAGTTCGCGGGACTCCCGGCGTGAGCAGTTCTTC; CDR3aa: CASSSRDSRREQFF; j_gene: TRBJ2-1; abundance: many; d_gene: .; v_gene: TRBV28
CDR3nt: TGCAGCGCCCGTCTAGCAGCAGAGAACAATGAGCACTTCTTC; CDR3aa: CSARLAAENNEHFF; j_gene: TRBJ2-1; abundance: .; d_gene: .; v_gene: TRBV29-1
CDR3nt: TGTGCCAGCCGTAGCGGGGCCACAGATACGCAGTATTTT; CDR3aa: CASRSGATDTQYF; j_gene: TRBJ2-3; abundance: many; d_gene: TRBD2; v_gene: TRBV6-5
CDR3nt: TGTGCCAGCAGTGAAGAACAGAACACCGGGGAGCTGTTTTTT; CDR3aa: CASSEEQNTGELFF; j_gene: TRBJ2-2; abundance: many; d_gene: .; v_gene: TRBV2
CDR3nt: TGCAGTGCTAGAGATCGCGGACTAGCGGGAGGGCATAGCACAGATACGCAGTATTTT; CDR3aa: CSARDRGLAGGHSTDTQYF; j_gene: TRBJ2-3; abundance: many; d_gene: TRBD2; v_gene: TRBV20-1
CDR3nt: TGTGCCAGCGGAGACGCGGGACACCGGGGCGCAGATACGCAGTATTTT; CDR3aa: CASGDAGHRGADTQYF; j_gene: TRBJ2-3; abundance: many; d_gene: .; v_gene: TRBV27
CDR3nt: TGTGCCAGTAGTATAGATGGTACAGGGGATCAGCCCCAGCATTTT; CDR3aa: CASSIDGTGDQPQHF; j_gene: TRBJ1-5; abundance: .; d_gene: TRBD1; v_gene: TRBV19
CDR3nt: TGTGCCAGCAGCCTTACTAGCGACCATGAGCAGTTCTTC; CDR3aa: CASSLTSDHEQFF; j_gene: TRBJ2-1; abundance: many; d_gene: TRBD2; v_gene: TRBV3-1
CDR3nt: TGCGCCAGCAGCCAAAAGGGGGACACCCATCAGCCCCAGCATTTT; CDR3aa: CASSQKGDTHQPQHF; j_gene: TRBJ1-5; abundance: once; d_gene: .; v_gene: TRBV4-1